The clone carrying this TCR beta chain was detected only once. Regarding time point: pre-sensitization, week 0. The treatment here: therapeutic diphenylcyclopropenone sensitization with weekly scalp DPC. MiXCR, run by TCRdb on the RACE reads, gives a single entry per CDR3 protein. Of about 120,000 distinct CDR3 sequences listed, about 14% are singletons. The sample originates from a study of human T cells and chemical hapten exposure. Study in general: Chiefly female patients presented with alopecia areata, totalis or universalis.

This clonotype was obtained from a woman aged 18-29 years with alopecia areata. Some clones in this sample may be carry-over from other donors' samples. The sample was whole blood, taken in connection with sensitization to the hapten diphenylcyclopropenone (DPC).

Written as DNA, the CDR3 is TGTGCCAGCAGCCAAGAGTTTTCAATCGAGCAGTACTTC. This translates into CASSQEFSIEQYF. The V call is TRBV3-1, the J call TRBJ2-7, with D hard to call. The V and J ends lost 0 bases and 6 bases respectively, with 9 bases between them. Germline V gives CDR1 LGHDT, CDR2 YNNKEL (reference sequence). CDR3 length: 13 residues.